These 2 T cell receptor beta chains came from one sample sequenced in a study of shared clonotypes between healthy human individuals. Produced via immunoSEQ multiplex PCR; TCRdb's table is partial and in-frame only. The top ten clones hold 0.85% to 1% of a sample with approximately 1,000,000 clones, 70% to 85% of them seen once. Input material: memory CD4+ T cells from PBMCs. The subset is: CD45RA-negative fraction. The receptor source for this set is a man aged 18 to 29 in good health. Some clones in this sample may be carry-over from other donors' samples.

This rearrangement joins TRBV7-2 to TRBJ2-7; 10 nucleotides match TRBD2. There are 16 residues in the CDR3. The V segment lost 3 bases and the J segment 4 bases; nucleotides outside the gene matches: 9. The V gene's germline CDR1 is SGHTA and CDR2 FQGNSA. The CDR3 nucleotides are TGTGCCAGCAGCTTTGCCGGACTAGCGGTTTATTACGAGCAGTACTTC. It specifies CASSFAGLAVYYEQYF.

The chain carries TRBV7-9 and TRBJ2-3; 7 nucleotides match TRBD1. The CDR3 spans 16 residues. Germline CDR1 and CDR2: SEHNR and FQNEAQ (reference sequence). V was clipped by 6 bases and J by 1 base; unmatched bases: 10. DNA for the CDR3: TGTGCCAGCAGTAACCGACAGGGCGGTGGCACAGATACGCAGTATTTT. It translates to CASSNRQGGGTDTQYF.